Given below is one T cell receptor (beta chain) in context. Patients in Seattle were enrolled during active infection, then followed longitudinally. Authors' methods: By means of reference gene primer amplification, nucleated cell counts were estimated. Method: immunoSEQ multiplex PCR; TCRdb's copy keeps in-frame clones and lacks some. V and J calls and clone size are copied from that table; D and trimming were computed from the DNA. The repertoire holds fewer than 300,000 clones, with over 80% as singletons. The sample is drawn from a study of blood T cell repertoires in COVID-19. Overall study: T cells, B-cell-depleted T cells, or PBMCs supplied cDNA or gDNA.

V lost 8 bases to trimming and J lost 8 bases; unmatched junction nucleotides: 9. The CDR3 is 13 residues long. CDR1 is GTSNPN, CDR2 SVGIG, per germline (reference sequence). The material sequenced was peripheral blood. The TCR sequence derives from a woman aged 45-65 years with COVID-19, enrolled during active disease. The gene calls are TRBV30 and TRBJ1-6; 7 positions match TRBD1. In DNA form, the CDR3 reads TGTGCCCGGAACAGGGGAGAGGATTCACCCCTCCACTTT. Its protein is CARNRGEDSPLHF.